One sample yielded the 2 T cell receptor beta chains listed below, sequenced in a study of beta chain features in type 1 diabetes (dated by TCRdb to 2017 to 2018). Library preparation used the immunoSEQ multiplex PCR assay. All of the isolated RNA was reverse transcribed with the High Capacity cDNA Reverse Transcription Kit, so expressed TCRB transcripts were sequenced. The clones in this table, taken by TCRdb from immuneACCESS, are in-frame only. Not every clone is retained; where verified, under half of the shortfall comes from an unresolved V gene, and the cause of the rest is unknown. This sample holds around 450,000 clones; about 10% were observed only once. Of the sample, 0.04% to 0.05% is held by the ten largest clones. Sample: naive CD4+ T cells from blood. Read against the paper, the sample's cell subset or site label means: true naive CD4+ T cells. These TCRs come from a young woman in good health.

The chain has TRBV11-2 and TRBJ2-2; 13 positions agree with TRBD2. The J segment lost 4 bases and the V segment lost 5 bases, leaving 4 bases of the junction unmatched. The CDR3 runs 16 residues. Germline lookup yields CDR1 SGHAT and CDR2 FQNNGV. CDR3 region: CASSQGLAGATGELFF. The CDR3 DNA is TGTGCCAGCAGCCAAGGACTAGCGGGAGCCACCGGGGAGCTGTTTTTT.

This clone has just a few counts. This sequence joins TRBV25-1 and TRBJ2-5; 11 nucleotides match TRBD2. The CDR3 totals 16 residues. Trimming removed 2 bases from V and 3 bases from J; junction bases left unmatched: 5. Germline CDR1 and CDR2: MGHDK and SYGVNS. CDR3 sequence: CASSEVLAGGKETQYF. In nucleotides, the CDR3 is TGTGCCAGCAGTGAAGTATTAGCGGGAGGGAAAGAGACCCAGTACTTC.